This is a list of T cell receptor beta chains from one sample in a study of cytomegalovirus exposure and HLA in healthy donors. TCRdb's copy holds only in-frame clones and misses some; the assay was immunoSEQ multiplex PCR. The repertoire holds 170,000 or so clones, with over 70% as singletons. Sample: PBMCs. The receptors derive from a man aged 35-49 years in good health and CMV-seronegative. The CDR3 runs from the conserved cysteine through the conserved F or W. The D gene is left open where the match is weak. Size is stated for part of the rows, as once, few or many counts, or as a class when the clone is expanded.

CDR3 protein | CDR3 DNA | V gene | clone size | J gene | D gene
CASSPTSDYTDTQYF | TGTGCCAGCTCACCTACTAGCGACTACACAGATACGCAGTATTTT | TRBV18 | - | TRBJ2-3 | TRBD2
CASSPRLAQYEQYF | TGTGCCAGCAGCCCTCGGTTAGCGCAGTACGAGCAGTACTTC | TRBV13 | - | TRBJ2-7 | -
CAIRDRGTIENEQFF | TGTGCCATCAGGGACAGGGGGACCATAGAGAATGAGCAGTTCTTC | TRBV10-3 | once | TRBJ2-1 | TRBD1
CASSYLTGSEQYF | TGTGCCAGCAGTTACCTGACAGGTAGCGAGCAGTACTTC | TRBV6-5 | - | TRBJ2-7 | -
CASSLGLAGWGEQFF | TGTGCCAGCAGTTTGGGGCTAGCGGGCTGGGGTGAGCAGTTCTTC | TRBV27 | - | TRBJ2-1 | TRBD2
CASSLSGTLGANEQYF | TGTGCCAGCAGCTTAAGCGGGACCCTCGGCGCGAACGAGCAGTACTTC | TRBV7-2 | - | TRBJ2-7 | TRBD2
CASSPIQGVQPQHF | TGTGCCAGCTCACCTATTCAAGGGGTCCAGCCCCAGCATTTT | TRBV18 | once | TRBJ1-5 | -
CASIPSGGSEKLFF | TGTGCCAGCATCCCCTCGGGGGGCAGTGAAAAACTGTTTTTT | TRBV2 | - | TRBJ1-4 | -
CASSYERDSDEAFF | TGTGCCAGCAGTTACGAGAGGGACTCGGACGAAGCTTTCTTT | TRBV6-5 | - | TRBJ1-1 | -
CASSQAAGAYDEQFF | TGCGCCAGCAGCCAAGCGGCGGGAGCGTACGATGAGCAGTTCTTC | TRBV4-3 | few | TRBJ2-1 | TRBD2
CASARLSEQYF | TGTGCCAGCGCCCGATTATCCGAGCAGTACTTC | TRBV6-6 | - | TRBJ2-7 | -
CASSMGGYQETQYF | TGTGCCAGTAGTATGGGGGGGTACCAAGAGACCCAGTACTTC | TRBV19 | - | TRBJ2-5 | TRBD2
CASSPATFVPYEQYF | TGTGCCAGCAGCCCCGCGACTTTCGTCCCCTACGAGCAGTACTTC | TRBV5-8 | - | TRBJ2-7 | -
CASSLGRSDSSYEQYF | TGTGCCAGCAGCTTAGGCAGGTCTGACAGCTCCTACGAGCAGTACTTC | TRBV7-6 | - | TRBJ2-7 | -
CASSIEGAPNQPQHF | TGTGCCAGTAGTATAGAAGGGGCCCCAAATCAGCCCCAGCATTTT | TRBV19 | - | TRBJ1-5 | -
CASKRTGIDEKLFF | TGTGCCAGTAAAAGGACAGGGATCGATGAAAAACTGTTTTTT | TRBV19 | - | TRBJ1-4 | TRBD1
CASSQREGGADTQYF | TGCGCCAGCAGCCAGCGGGAGGGCGGGGCAGATACGCAGTATTTT | TRBV10-1 | - | TRBJ2-3 | TRBD2
CASRRARWGYTF | TGTGCCAGTAGGAGGGCCCGGTGGGGCTACACCTTC | TRBV19 | - | TRBJ1-2 | -
CASSLGGDYKQYF | TGTGCCAGCAGCTTAGGGGGGGACTACAAGCAGTACTTC | TRBV7-3 | - | TRBJ2-7 | TRBD2
CASSGGGIPYEQYF | TGTGCCAGCAGTGGAGGGGGTATCCCCTACGAGCAGTACTTC | TRBV2 | once | TRBJ2-7 | -
CASSGSSMNTEAFF | TGTGCCAGCAGCGGGAGTTCTATGAACACTGAAGCTTTCTTT | TRBV7-8 | - | TRBJ1-1 | -
CSILAATYEQYF | TGCAGCATACTAGCGGCCACCTACGAGCAGTACTTC | TRBV29-1 | - | TRBJ2-7 | TRBD2